The next 19 T cell receptor beta chains were all read from a single sample in a study of patients and donors after allogeneic stem cell transplantation. One entry per CDR3 protein results from TCRdb running MiXCR on the RT-PCR reads. The table shows hundreds of thousands of distinct CDR3 sequences, with under 20% occurring only once. Material: blood, either unsorted or a sorted T cell fraction (not recorded which). The receptors were gathered from a human donor who was either an allogeneic HSCT recipient or a stem cell or donor lymphocyte infusion donor (not recorded which). It is not recorded whose cells these are; they may come from a transplant donor.

This clonotype was counted many times. CDR3 nucleotides: TGTGCCAGCAGCTTGCTTTCACCCCTCCACTTT. Translating it yields CASSLLSPLHF. The chain combines TRBV5-8 with TRBJ1-6, with D unresolved. The CDR3 sequence is 11 residues long. The V and J ends lost 1 base and 9 bases respectively, with 2 bases between them. CDR1 SGHTS and CDR2 YDEGEE come from the germline V gene.

The genes are TRBV18 and TRBJ1-5; D not resolved. V lost 2 bases and J lost 1, with 18 bases in between. There are 18 residues in the CDR3. Germline V gene lookup returns CDR1 KGHSH and CDR2 LQKENI. CDR3 region: CASSPVRLAGESNQPQHF. CDR3 sequence (DNA): TGTGCCAGCTCACCAGTTCGATTGGCAGGCGAGAGCAATCAGCCCCAGCATTTT. The whole variable domain, filled in from reference TRBV18 and TRBJ1-5, reads NAGVMQNPRHLVRRRGQEARLRCSPMKGHSHVYWYRQLPEEGLKFMVYLQKENIIDESGMPKERFSAEFPKEGPSILRIQQVVRGDSAAYFCASSPVRLAGESNQPQHFGDGTRLSIL.

This clonotype came up many times. The chain joins TRBV7-3 to TRBJ2-5, with 7 nucleotides matching TRBD1. The CDR3 has 15 residues. V was pared by 6 bases and J by 1 base, with 8 bases of the junction left unmatched. CDR1 is SGHTA and CDR2 is FQGTGA in the germline V gene. CDR3 amino acids: CASSPGTVVQETQYF. The CDR3 region has the DNA TGTGCCAGCAGTCCCGGGACAGTAGTCCAAGAGACCCAGTACTTC.

This rearrangement joins TRBV12-3 or TRBV12-4 to TRBJ2-2, with 9 bases aligning to TRBD1. The length of the CDR3 is 14 residues. V dropped 5 bases and J dropped 6; count of bases not matched to a gene: 4. CDR3 protein: CASSGTGRAGELFF. In DNA form, the CDR3 reads TGTGCCAGCAGTGGGACAGGGAGGGCCGGGGAGCTGTTTTTT.

This clonotype has just a few counts. This chain links TRBV30 with TRBJ1-2; 8 bases map to TRBD1. J gave up 5 bases and V 2 bases, and 16 bases lay outside the gene matches. Germline V gene sequence: CDR1 GTSNPN, CDR2 SVGIG (reference sequence). There are 17 residues in the CDR3. The CDR3 sequence: CAWSPTRTGLLQYGYTF. DNA for the CDR3: TGTGCCTGGAGTCCAACGCGGACAGGGCTGTTACAGTATGGCTACACCTTC.

Comment on this clonotype: The junction differs from germline at one of its ends, possibly a read error. V usage is TRBV6-5 and J usage is TRBJ1-2; TRBD1 matches 7 bases. CDR3 length equals 17 residues. Germline CDR1 and CDR2: MNHEY and SVGAGI. CDR3 sequence: CASSYSRWDSLFYCYTF. The CDR3 bases are TGTGCCAGCAGTTACTCGAGGTGGGACAGCCTATTCTATTGCTACACCTTC.

CDR3: CASSQSGSSNQPQHF. CDR3 coding DNA: TGTGCCAGCAGCCAGTCAGGTTCTAGCAATCAGCCCCAGCATTTT. The rearrangement joins TRBV3-1 to TRBJ1-5; no firm D call. Trimming shortened V by 3 bases and J by 0 bases, and 9 bases separated the two germline ends. Germline CDR1 and CDR2: LGHDT and YNNKEL (reference sequence). The CDR3 is 15 residues long.

As DNA, the CDR3 is TGCGCCAGCAGATTGATCCAGCCCGGACGCTCCAAAAACATTCAGTACTTC. The encoded protein is CASRLIQPGRSKNIQYF. The chain carries TRBV5-1 and TRBJ2-4; D is unresolved. Trimming shortened V by 5 bases and J by 2 bases, and 20 bases separated the two germline ends. The germline CDR1 and CDR2 sequences are SGHRS and YFSETQ. This CDR3 has 17 residues.

The chain couples TRBV20-1 to TRBJ1-5; D is unresolved. This CDR3 spans 14 amino acids. With 0 bases removed from V and 3 bases from J, the gap between germline ends came to 9 bases. Looked up from germline, CDR1 is DFQATT and CDR2 is SNEGSKA (reference sequence). Here the CDR3 reads CSARDRQVNQPQHF. Here the CDR3 DNA reads TGCAGTGCTAGAGATCGGCAGGTCAATCAGCCCCAGCATTTT.

The chain recombines TRBV6-2 or TRBV6-3 with TRBJ2-1; 7 nucleotides line up with TRBD2. Germline trimming cut 5 bases from V and 0 bases from J; bases unmatched to any gene: 7. The length of the CDR3 is 16 residues. The germline V gene encodes CDR1 MNHEY and CDR2 SVGEGT. The CDR3 is CASSRLAKSSYNEQFF. The CDR3 DNA reads as TGTGCCAGCAGTAGACTAGCTAAGAGCTCCTACAATGAGCAGTTCTTC.

This chain links TRBV7-8 with TRBJ1-1, with TRBD1 as a possible D gene (5 bases). Germline CDR1 SGHVS, CDR2 FQNEAQ. Trimming stripped 0 bases from V and 14 bases from J, with 19 bases between. The length of the CDR3 is 14 residues. The CDR3 region is CASSLAFQGIVTFF. The CDR3 DNA follows: TGTGCCAGCAGCTTAGCGTTCCAGGGTATTGTGACATTCTTT.

This chain links TRBV6-1 with TRBJ1-3; no clear D. V was cut by 6 bases and J by 4 bases, with 28 bases left in between. Germline V gene sequence: CDR1 MNHNS, CDR2 SASEGT. The length of the CDR3 is 19 residues. DNA for the CDR3: TGTGCCAGCAGAACCTTCATTAAAGGATTTTCTAGAGAAGGAAACACCATATATTTT. Its translation: CASRTFIKGFSREGNTIYF.

This clonotype was observed at least ten times. The rearrangement links TRBV7-8 to TRBJ2-2; D not certain. This CDR3 has 14 amino acids. The V end lost 1 base, the J end lost 8 bases, and 11 bases lay between the germline ends. Germline V CDR1 and CDR2: SGHVS, FQNEAQ. The CDR3 protein is CASSLGIAKGELFF. The CDR3, as DNA: TGTGCCAGCAGCTTAGGGATAGCCAAGGGGGAGCTGTTTTTT.

This chain connects TRBV20-1 to TRBJ2-1; 11 bases align to TRBD2. V shed 1 base, J shed 1 base, and the junction held 3 bases outside the gene matches. Germline V CDR1 and CDR2: DFQATT, SNEGSKA (reference sequence). This CDR3 is 16 amino acids long. CDR3 in amino acids: CSARGGTSGSYNEQFF. As DNA, the CDR3 is TGCAGTGCTAGAGGCGGGACTAGCGGTTCCTACAATGAGCAGTTCTTC.

The chain uses TRBV24-1 and TRBJ1-5, with 8 bases aligning to TRBD1. Germline V gene data show CDR1 as KGHDR and CDR2 as SFDVKD. V shed 2 bases, J shed 7 bases, and the junction held 6 bases outside the gene matches. The CDR3 consists of 15 residues. The CDR3 nucleotides are TGTGCCACCAGTGATTCTGCAGGGGGCGGACAGCCCCAGCATTTT. Amino acids: CATSDSAGGGQPQHF.

The chain joins TRBV12-3 or TRBV12-4 to TRBJ1-5, with 9 bases that match TRBD1. The CDR3 is made up of 15 amino acids. V shed 5 bases, J shed 6 bases, and the junction held 8 bases outside the gene matches. CDR3 sequence: CASSNPGTGRQPQHF. CDR3 bases: TGTGCCAGCAGTAACCCCGGGACAGGGCGTCAGCCCCAGCATTTT.

This chain joins TRBV6-1 and TRBJ2-7; TRBD2 matches at 7 bases. Germline-derived CDR1 and CDR2 are MNHNS and SASEGT. The CDR3 sequence is 16 residues long. J lost 2 bases, V lost 7 bases, and 14 bases had no gene match. The CDR3 nucleotides are TGTGCCAGCACCCGGGGCCTGCGGGGGAACACCTACGAGCAGTACTTC. Its protein is CASTRGLRGNTYEQYF.

The chain employs TRBV27 and TRBJ2-2, with 9 bases aligning to TRBD1. The germline V gene encodes CDR1 MNHEY and CDR2 SMNVEV (reference sequence). V dropped 6 bases and J dropped 5; count of bases not matched to a gene: 4. The CDR3 spans 14 residues. The CDR3 DNA reads TGTGCCAGCAGAAAACAGGGGGCGACCGGGGAGCTGTTTTTT. Residues: CASRKQGATGELFF.

The rearrangement joins TRBV7-2 to TRBJ1-6; no clear D. The CDR3 loop spans 15 amino acids. V was shortened by 3 bases and J by 3 bases, with 9 bases between the two germline ends. Germline lookup yields CDR1 SGHTA and CDR2 FQGNSA. Here the CDR3 DNA reads TGTGCCAGCAGCTTGGAACACATCTATAATTCACCCCTCCACTTT. Its protein product is CASSLEHIYNSPLHF.